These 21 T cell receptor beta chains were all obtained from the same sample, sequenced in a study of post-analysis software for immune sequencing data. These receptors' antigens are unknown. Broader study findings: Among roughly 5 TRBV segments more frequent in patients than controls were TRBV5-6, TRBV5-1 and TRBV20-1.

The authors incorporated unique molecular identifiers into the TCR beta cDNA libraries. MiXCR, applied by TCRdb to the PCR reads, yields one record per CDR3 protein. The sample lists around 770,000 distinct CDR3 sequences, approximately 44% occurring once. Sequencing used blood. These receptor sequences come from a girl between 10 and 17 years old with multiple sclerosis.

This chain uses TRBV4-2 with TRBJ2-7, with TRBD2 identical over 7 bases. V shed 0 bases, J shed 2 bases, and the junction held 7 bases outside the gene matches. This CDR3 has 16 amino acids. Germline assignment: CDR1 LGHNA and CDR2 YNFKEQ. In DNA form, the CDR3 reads TGTGCCAGCAGCCAAGATTTATCTAGCGGAGCCTACGAGCAGTACTTC. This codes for CASSQDLSSGAYEQYF.

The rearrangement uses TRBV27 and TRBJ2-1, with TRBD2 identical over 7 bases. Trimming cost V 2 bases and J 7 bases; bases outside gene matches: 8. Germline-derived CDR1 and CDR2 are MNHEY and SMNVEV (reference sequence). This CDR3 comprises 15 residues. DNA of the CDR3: TGTGCCAGCAGTTTAGGCGGGAGATCTGGGAATGAGCAGTTCTTC. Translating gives CASSLGGRSGNEQFF.

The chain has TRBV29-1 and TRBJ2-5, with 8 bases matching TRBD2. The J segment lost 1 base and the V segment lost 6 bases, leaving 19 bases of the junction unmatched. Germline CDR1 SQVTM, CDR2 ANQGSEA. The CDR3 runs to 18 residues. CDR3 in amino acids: CSVKPGLGSELTQETQYF. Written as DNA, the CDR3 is TGCAGCGTGAAACCGGGACTAGGGAGTGAGTTGACCCAAGAGACCCAGTACTTC.

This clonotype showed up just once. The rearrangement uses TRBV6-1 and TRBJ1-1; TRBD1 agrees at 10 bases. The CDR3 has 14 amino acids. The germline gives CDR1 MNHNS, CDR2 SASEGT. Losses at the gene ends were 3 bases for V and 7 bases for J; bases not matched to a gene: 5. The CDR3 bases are TGTGCCAGCAGTGACCCAGGGACAGGGGATGAAGCTTTCTTT. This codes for CASSDPGTGDEAFF.

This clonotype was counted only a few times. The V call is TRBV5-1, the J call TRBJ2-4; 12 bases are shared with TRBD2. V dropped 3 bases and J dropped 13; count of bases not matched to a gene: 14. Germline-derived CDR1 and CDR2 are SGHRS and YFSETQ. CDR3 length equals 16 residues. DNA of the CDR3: TGCGCCAGCAGCTGGAGGACGACTAGCGGGAGTGGAGAGCAGTACTTC. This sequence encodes CASSWRTTSGSGEQYF. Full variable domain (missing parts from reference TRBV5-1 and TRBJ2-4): KAGVTQTPRYLIKTRGQQVTLSCSPISGHRSVSWYQQTPGQGLQFLFEYFSETQRNKGNFPGRFSGRQFSNSRSEMNVSTLELGDSALYLCASSWRTTSGSGEQYFGAGTRLSVL.

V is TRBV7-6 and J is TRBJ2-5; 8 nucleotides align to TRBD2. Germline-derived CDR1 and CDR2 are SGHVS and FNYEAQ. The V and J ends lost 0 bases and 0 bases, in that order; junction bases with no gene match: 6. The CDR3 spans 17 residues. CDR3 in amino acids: CASSLAQSGGYQETQYF. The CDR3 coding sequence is TGTGCCAGCAGCTTAGCCCAGTCGGGGGGGTACCAAGAGACCCAGTACTTC.

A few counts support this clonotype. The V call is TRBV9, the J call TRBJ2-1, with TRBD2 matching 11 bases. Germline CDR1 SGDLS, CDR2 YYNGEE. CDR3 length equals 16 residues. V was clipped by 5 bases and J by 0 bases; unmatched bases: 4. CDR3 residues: CASSETSGSSYNEQFF. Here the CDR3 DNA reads TGTGCCAGCAGTGAAACTAGCGGGAGCTCCTACAATGAGCAGTTCTTC.

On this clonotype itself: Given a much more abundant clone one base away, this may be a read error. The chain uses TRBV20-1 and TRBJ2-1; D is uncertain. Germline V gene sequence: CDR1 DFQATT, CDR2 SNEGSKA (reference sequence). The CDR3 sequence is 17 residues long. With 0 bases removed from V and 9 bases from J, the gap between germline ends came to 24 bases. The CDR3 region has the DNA TGCAGTGCTAGAGATAGTCTCTACGGCCGGATGGCCCTTGAGCAGTTCTTC. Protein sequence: CSARDSLYGRMALEQFF.

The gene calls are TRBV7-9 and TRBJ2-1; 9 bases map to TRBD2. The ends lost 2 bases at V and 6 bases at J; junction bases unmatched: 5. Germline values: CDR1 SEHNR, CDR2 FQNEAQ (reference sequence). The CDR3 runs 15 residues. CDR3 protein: CASSLKSGRCNEQFF. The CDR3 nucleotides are TGTGCCAGCAGCTTAAAGAGCGGGAGGTGCAATGAGCAGTTCTTC.

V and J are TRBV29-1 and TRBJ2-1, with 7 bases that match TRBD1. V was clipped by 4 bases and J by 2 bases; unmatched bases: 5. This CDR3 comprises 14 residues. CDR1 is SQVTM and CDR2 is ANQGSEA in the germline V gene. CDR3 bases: TGCAGCGTTGGGGGGACAGAGACCTACAATGAGCAGTTCTTC. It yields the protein CSVGGTETYNEQFF.

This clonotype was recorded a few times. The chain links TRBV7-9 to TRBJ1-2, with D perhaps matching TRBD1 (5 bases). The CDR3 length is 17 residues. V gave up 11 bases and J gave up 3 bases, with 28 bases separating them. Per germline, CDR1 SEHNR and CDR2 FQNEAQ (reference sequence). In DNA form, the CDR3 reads TGTGCCGGCAACCTACAAGCCAGGACCCCGGGGGACTATGGCTACACCTTC. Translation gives CAGNLQARTPGDYGYTF.

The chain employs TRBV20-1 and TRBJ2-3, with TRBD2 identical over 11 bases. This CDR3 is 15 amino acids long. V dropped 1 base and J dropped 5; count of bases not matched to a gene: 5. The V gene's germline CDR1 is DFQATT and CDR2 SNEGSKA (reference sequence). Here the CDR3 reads CSARATSGSGDTQYF. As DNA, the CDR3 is TGCAGTGCTAGAGCCACTAGCGGGAGTGGAGATACGCAGTATTTT.

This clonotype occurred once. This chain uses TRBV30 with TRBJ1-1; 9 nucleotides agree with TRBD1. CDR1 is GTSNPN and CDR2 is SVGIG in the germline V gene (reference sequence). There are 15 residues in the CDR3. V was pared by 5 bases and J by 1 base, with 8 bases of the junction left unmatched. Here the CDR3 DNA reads TGTGCCTGGTGCATAGGGACAGGGCCGAACACTGAAGCTTTCTTT. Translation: CAWCIGTGPNTEAFF. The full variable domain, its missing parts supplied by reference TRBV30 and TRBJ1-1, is SQTIHQWPATLVQPVGSPLSLECTVEGTSNPNLYWYRQAAGRGLQLLFYSVGIGQISSEVPQNLSASRPQDRQFILSSKKLLLSDSGFYLCAWCIGTGPNTEAFFGQGTRLTVV.

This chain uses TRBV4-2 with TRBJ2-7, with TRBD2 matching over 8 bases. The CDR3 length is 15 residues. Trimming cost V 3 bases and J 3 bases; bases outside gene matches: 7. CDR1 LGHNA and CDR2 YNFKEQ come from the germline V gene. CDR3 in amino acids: CASSHPLADLYEQYF. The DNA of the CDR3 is TGTGCCAGCAGCCACCCACTAGCGGATCTCTACGAGCAGTACTTC.

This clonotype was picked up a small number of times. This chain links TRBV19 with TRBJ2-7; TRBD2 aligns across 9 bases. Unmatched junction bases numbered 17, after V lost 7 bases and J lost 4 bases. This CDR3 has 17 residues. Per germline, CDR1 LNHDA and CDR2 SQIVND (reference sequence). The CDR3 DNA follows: TGTGCCAGTACTCGGGGATATAGCGGGAGTGGTTCGTACGAGCAGTACTTC. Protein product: CASTRGYSGSGSYEQYF. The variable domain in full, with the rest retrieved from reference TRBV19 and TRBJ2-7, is DGGITQSPKYLFRKEGQNVTLSCEQNLNHDAMYWYRQDPGQGLRLIYYSQIVNDFQKGDIAEGYSVSREKKESFPLTVTSAQKNPTAFYLCASTRGYSGSGSYEQYFGPGTRLTVT.

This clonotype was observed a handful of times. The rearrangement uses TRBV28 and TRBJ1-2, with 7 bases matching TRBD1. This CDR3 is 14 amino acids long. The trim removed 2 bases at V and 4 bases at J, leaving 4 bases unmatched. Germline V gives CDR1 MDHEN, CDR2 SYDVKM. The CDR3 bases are TGTGCCAGCAGTTTAGGAGGGGGCCCCTATGGCTACACCTTC. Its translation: CASSLGGGPYGYTF.

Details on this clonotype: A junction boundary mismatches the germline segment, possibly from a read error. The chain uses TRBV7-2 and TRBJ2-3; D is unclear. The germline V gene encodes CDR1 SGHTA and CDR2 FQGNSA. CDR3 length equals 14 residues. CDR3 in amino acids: CASSLTHSTDTRYF. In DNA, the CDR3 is TGTGCCAGCAGCTTAACTCATAGCACAGATACGCGGTATTTT. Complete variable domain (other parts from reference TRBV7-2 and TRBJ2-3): GAGVSQSPSNKVTEKGKDVELRCDPISGHTALYWYRQSLGQGLEFLIYFQGNSAPDKSGLPSDRFSAERTGGSVSTLTIQRTQQEDSAVYLCASSLTHSTDTRYFGPGTRLTVL.

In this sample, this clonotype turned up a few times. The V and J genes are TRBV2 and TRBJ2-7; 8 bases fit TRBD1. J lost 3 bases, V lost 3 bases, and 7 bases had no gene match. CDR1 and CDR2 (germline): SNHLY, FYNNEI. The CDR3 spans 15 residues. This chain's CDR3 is CASSEGPGQGYEQYF. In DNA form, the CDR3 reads TGTGCCAGCAGTGAGGGTCCCGGACAGGGCTACGAGCAGTACTTC.

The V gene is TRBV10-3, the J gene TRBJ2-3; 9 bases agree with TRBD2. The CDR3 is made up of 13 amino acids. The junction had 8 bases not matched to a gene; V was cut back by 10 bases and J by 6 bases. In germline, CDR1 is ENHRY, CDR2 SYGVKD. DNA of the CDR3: TGTGCCACCCGTAGCGGGAGATCGGATACGCAGTATTTT. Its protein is CATRSGRSDTQYF.

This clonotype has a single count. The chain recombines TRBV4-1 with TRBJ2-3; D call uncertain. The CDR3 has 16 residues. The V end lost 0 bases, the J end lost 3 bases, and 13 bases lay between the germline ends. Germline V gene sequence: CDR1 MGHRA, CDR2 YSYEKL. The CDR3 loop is CASSQDGAGGTDTQYF. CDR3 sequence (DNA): TGCGCCAGCAGCCAAGATGGAGCAGGTGGGACAGATACGCAGTATTTT.

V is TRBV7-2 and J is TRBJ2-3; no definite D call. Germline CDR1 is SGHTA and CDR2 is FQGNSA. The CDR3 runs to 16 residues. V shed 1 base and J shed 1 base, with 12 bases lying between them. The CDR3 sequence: CASSLVSRPGTDTQYF. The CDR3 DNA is TGTGCCAGCAGCTTAGTATCCCGGCCCGGCACAGATACGCAGTATTTT.